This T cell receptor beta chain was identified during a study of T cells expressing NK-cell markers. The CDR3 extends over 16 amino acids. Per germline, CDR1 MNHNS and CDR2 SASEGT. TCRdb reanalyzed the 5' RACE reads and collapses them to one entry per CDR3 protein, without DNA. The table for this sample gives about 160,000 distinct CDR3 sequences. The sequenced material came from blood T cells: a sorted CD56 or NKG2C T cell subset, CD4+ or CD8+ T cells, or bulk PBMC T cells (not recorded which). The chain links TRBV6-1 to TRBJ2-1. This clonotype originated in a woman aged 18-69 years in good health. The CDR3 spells CASKNAGVNSYNEQFF.